This T cell receptor (beta chain) was captured in a study of control samples from healthy donors and cancer patients. Per the germline V gene, CDR1 is MGHRA and CDR2 is YSYEKL. V shed 0 bases and J shed 2 bases, with 14 bases lying between them. This CDR3 is 16 amino acids long. Method: immunoSEQ multiplex PCR; TCRdb's copy keeps in-frame clones and lacks some. The table has about 130,000 clones, roughly 94% seen once. The receptor comes from a man aged 30 to 45 in good health. The specimen was blood. J is TRBJ2-7 and V is TRBV4-1, with D unresolved. In DNA, the CDR3 is TGCGCCAGCAGCCAAGATCAAGTAGGAGCTCCCTACGAGCAGTACTTC. Amino acids: CASSQDQVGAPYEQYF.